The present TCR beta chain was sequenced within a study of blood T cells in healthy people across ages. Trimming took 3 bases from V and 4 from J, leaving 10 bases between them. This CDR3 contains 14 residues. The germline CDR1 and CDR2 sequences are MNHEY and SMNVEV (reference sequence). Regarding the study as a whole: Expanded clonotype shifts may have been confounded, as the donors had an unknown CMV status.

This clonotype was observed a handful of times. Its antigen is currently unknown. Combining a sample-barcoded 5' primer with a J-beta primer mix, a second PCR ran for about 6 to 12 cycles. TCRdb called the 5' RACE reads again in MiXCR, with one record for every CDR3 protein. Of 1.2 million to 1.5 million distinct CDR3 sequences detected, approximately 38% appear once; the ten largest clones hold approximately 7.9%. The clonotype originates from a young woman in good health. The sample consisted of blood. The chain employs TRBV27 and TRBJ1-5, with unresolved D. Here the CDR3 DNA reads TGTGCCAGCAGTTTTAGGGCTGGGAATCAGCCCCAGCATTTT. Residues: CASSFRAGNQPQHF.